One and the same sample provided the 25 T cell receptor beta chains below, sequenced in a study of blood T cell repertoires in COVID-19. Assay used: immunoSEQ multiplex PCR; TCRdb lists only in-frame clones, some missing. The repertoire holds 80,000 to 95,000 clones, with roughly 85% as singletons. Sequences were obtained from peripheral blood. These receptors all stem from a man aged 80 or over with acute or convalescent COVID-19.

The V call is TRBV10-2, the J call TRBJ2-1; TRBD1 aligns across 7 bases. V lost 5 bases to trimming and J lost 10 bases; unmatched junction nucleotides: 2. CDR1 and CDR2 from the germline V gene are WSHSY and SAAADI. The CDR3 totals 11 residues. CDR3 coding DNA: TGCGCCAGCAGTACGGGACAGGAGCAGTTCTTC. This sequence encodes CASSTGQEQFF.

The chain combines TRBV5-1 with TRBJ1-3, with unresolved D. The CDR3 totals 15 residues. The germline CDR1 and CDR2 sequences are SGHRS and YFSETQ. Trimming took 3 bases from V and 0 from J, leaving 10 bases between them. CDR3: CASSSTGSSGNTIYF. In DNA, the CDR3 is TGCGCCAGCAGCTCTACGGGGAGCTCTGGAAACACCATATATTTT. Complete variable domain (other parts from reference TRBV5-1 and TRBJ1-3): KAGVTQTPRYLIKTRGQQVTLSCSPISGHRSVSWYQQTPGQGLQFLFEYFSETQRNKGNFPGRFSGRQFSNSRSEMNVSTLELGDSALYLCASSSTGSSGNTIYFGEGSWLTVV.

The chain joins TRBV30 to TRBJ2-7; the match to TRBD1 covers 7 bases. Unmatched junction bases numbered 11, after V lost 0 bases and J lost 3 bases. The CDR3 loop spans 16 amino acids. Germline V CDR1 and CDR2: GTSNPN, SVGIG (reference sequence). The CDR3 bases are TGTGCCTGGAGTGTATACAAGCGGACAGGACACTACGAGCAGTACTTC. Translated: CAWSVYKRTGHYEQYF. Full variable domain (remainder filled in from reference TRBV30 and TRBJ2-7): SQTIHQWPATLVQPVGSPLSLECTVEGTSNPNLYWYRQAAGRGLQLLFYSVGIGQISSEVPQNLSASRPQDRQFILSSKKLLLSDSGFYLCAWSVYKRTGHYEQYFGPGTRLTVT.

J is TRBJ2-2 and V is TRBV9; a weak D match, TRBD1 (6 bases). The germline V and J ends were trimmed by 3 bases and 2 bases, with 8 bases remaining between them. CDR1 and CDR2 (germline): SGDLS, YYNGEE. This CDR3 has 14 amino acids. CDR3 sequence (DNA): TGTGCCAGCAGCGGGACAGCAAACACCGGGGAGCTGTTTTTT. This sequence encodes CASSGTANTGELFF.

V usage is TRBV5-4 and J usage is TRBJ1-6, with TRBD1 matching over 8 bases. The V and J ends lost 2 bases and 8 bases, in that order; junction bases with no gene match: 3. CDR1 and CDR2 (germline): SGHNT, YYREEE (reference sequence). The CDR3 has 14 amino acids. CDR3 sequence reads: CASSFDRGYSPLHF. The CDR3 nucleotides are TGTGCCAGCAGCTTCGACAGGGGTTATTCACCCCTCCACTTT.

The J gene is TRBJ2-1, the V gene TRBV5-1, with D perhaps TRBD2 (5 bases). From germline, CDR1 is SGHRS and CDR2 YFSETQ. This CDR3 has 17 amino acids. The V gene lost 2 bases and the J gene lost 1 base, with 16 bases spanning the gap. Here the CDR3 reads CASSLNVGERSYNEQFF. The CDR3 DNA is TGCGCCAGCAGCTTAAACGTCGGGGAGCGGTCCTACAATGAGCAGTTCTTC.

The chain employs TRBV9 and TRBJ2-2; 13 bases map to TRBD2. Germline CDR1 reads SGDLS; CDR2 reads YYNGEE. The CDR3 covers 20 residues. The V and J ends lost 0 bases and 2 bases, in that order; junction bases with no gene match: 10. The CDR3 loop is CASSVATSGRDKINTGELFF. For the CDR3, the DNA is TGTGCCAGCAGCGTAGCTACTAGCGGGAGGGATAAAATAAACACCGGGGAGCTGTTTTTT.

This clone was seen a handful of times. The gene calls are TRBV7-2 and TRBJ1-1, with a possible D match to TRBD1 (6 bases). Germline lookup yields CDR1 SGHTA and CDR2 FQGNSA. The CDR3 sequence is 16 residues long. V was pared by 5 bases and J by 0 bases, with 16 bases between. CDR3 coding DNA: TGTGCCAGCAGCCAAGACAGGCGAGTTGTGAACACTGAAGCTTTCTTT. Translation gives CASSQDRRVVNTEAFF.

This clone was counted a few times. This rearrangement joins TRBV5-6 to TRBJ2-7; TRBD1 is a possible D gene (5 bases). Trimming stripped 1 base from V and 1 base from J, with 15 bases between. This CDR3 spans 16 amino acids. Germline V gives CDR1 SGHDT, CDR2 YYEEEE. The CDR3 loop reads CASSLSLAGYSYEQYF. CDR3 coding DNA: TGTGCCAGCAGCTTGTCGTTGGCAGGGTATTCCTACGAGCAGTACTTC.

J is TRBJ2-3 and V is TRBV14, with D possibly TRBD2 on 5 matching bases. Looked up from germline, CDR1 is SGHDN and CDR2 is FVKESK. The CDR3 covers 15 residues. V lost 6 bases to trimming and J lost 0 bases, with 13 bases between them. The CDR3 sequence is CASSAGEPSTDTQYF. The CDR3 bases are TGTGCCAGCAGTGCCGGGGAGCCTAGCACAGATACGCAGTATTTT.

The rearrangement uses TRBV7-9 and TRBJ1-1; 7 bases match TRBD1. Germline CDR1 is SEHNR and CDR2 is FQNEAQ (reference sequence). There are 18 residues in the CDR3. Germline trimming cut 5 bases from V and 4 bases from J; bases unmatched to any gene: 19. Here the CDR3 DNA reads TGTGCCAGCAGCCAATTGACAGGGCCGGCCTCATGGGGCACTGAAGCTTTCTTT. Translation: CASSQLTGPASWGTEAFF.

This sequence joins TRBV5-1 and TRBJ2-3; 10 bases are a match to TRBD2. CDR3 size: 16 residues. Trimming took 0 bases from V and 1 from J; bases not matched to a gene: 2. CDR1 is SGHRS and CDR2 is YFSETQ in the germline V gene. The CDR3 coding sequence is TGCGCCAGCAGCTTGGATCTAGCGGGAGGCACAGATACGCAGTATTTT. Its protein product is CASSLDLAGGTDTQYF.

The rearrangement joins TRBV5-6 to TRBJ2-7, with a tentative D call TRBD2 (6 bases). This CDR3 is built from 13 residues. V dropped 7 bases and J dropped 5 bases, with 16 bases sitting between them. Germline lookup yields CDR1 SGHDT and CDR2 YYEEEE. The CDR3 here is CASARRGDHEQYF. The CDR3 DNA follows: TGTGCCAGCGCTCGGAGGGGTGACCACGAGCAGTACTTC. The full variable domain, with the rest looked up from reference TRBV5-6 and TRBJ2-7, is DAGVTQSPTHLIKTRGQQVTLRCSPKSGHDTVSWYQQALGQGPQFIFQYYEEEERQRGNFPDRFSGHQFPNYSSELNVNALLLGDSALYLCASARRGDHEQYFGPGTRLTVT.

The chain recombines TRBV27 with TRBJ1-5, with D possibly matching TRBD1 (6 bases). There are 15 residues in the CDR3. Germline assignment: CDR1 MNHEY and CDR2 SMNVEV (reference sequence). Trimming shortened V by 5 bases and J by 3 bases, and 14 bases separated the two germline ends. The CDR3 loop is CASSTTGTLNQPQHF. The CDR3 nucleotides are TGTGCCAGCAGTACCACCGGGACACTCAATCAGCCCCAGCATTTT.

The J gene is TRBJ1-2, the V gene TRBV5-1; 7 bases fit TRBD1. This CDR3 region has 17 residues. The germline gives CDR1 SGHRS, CDR2 YFSETQ. J gave up 4 bases and V 0 bases, and 12 bases lay outside the gene matches. For the CDR3, the DNA is TGCGCCAGCAGCTTGGCCTATCCCAAACGGGACAGCTATGGCTACACCTTC. Translation gives CASSLAYPKRDSYGYTF.

V and J are TRBV7-8 and TRBJ2-1, with 9 bases fitting TRBD2. CDR3 length: 15 residues. The ends lost 5 bases at V and 5 bases at J; junction bases unmatched: 7. Germline values: CDR1 SGHVS, CDR2 FQNEAQ. The chain's CDR3 is CASSPLAGQDNEQFF. Written as DNA, the CDR3 is TGTGCCAGCAGCCCCCTAGCGGGGCAAGACAATGAGCAGTTCTTC.

The chain combines TRBV6-5 with TRBJ2-1, with a weak D call TRBD2 (6 bases). The CDR3 spans 14 residues. Germline CDR1 is MNHEY and CDR2 is SVGAGI. V lost 7 bases and J 4 bases, leaving 14 bases between the germline ends. The CDR3 DNA is TGTGCCAGCATAGGTCCGGGAGCTTACAATGAGCAGTTCTTC. Its translation: CASIGPGAYNEQFF.

V and J are TRBV27 and TRBJ2-7; a weak D match, TRBD1 (5 bases). The CDR3 runs 15 residues. Trimming removed 6 bases at V and 3 bases at J, with 18 bases between. Germline CDR1 is MNHEY and CDR2 is SMNVEV (reference sequence). CDR3 amino acids: CASRSLRAGNYEQYF. CDR3 coding DNA: TGTGCCAGCAGGTCCCTCCGGGCAGGGAACTACGAGCAGTACTTC.

A few counts support this clone. It is unclear where the CDR3 begins or ends on the DNA, so no DNA is shown, and the CDR3 is as TCRdb lists it. This chain joins TRBV7-2 and TRBJ1-5; whether TRBD1, the table's D call, matches the DNA was not checked. The CDR3 contains 17 residues when both ends are counted. Germline values: CDR1 SGHTA, CDR2 FQGNSA. The CDR3 loop is CASSFGPGQGPDQPQHF.

V usage is TRBV9 and J usage is TRBJ2-7; TRBD1 might be the D (6 bases). The V end was cut by 4 bases, the J end by 4 bases, with 15 bases between. CDR1 SGDLS and CDR2 YYNGEE come from the germline V gene. This CDR3 has 14 amino acids. The CDR3 sequence is CASSSTGFSYEQYF. CDR3 in DNA: TGTGCCAGCAGCTCAACAGGGTTTTCTTACGAGCAGTACTTC.

The chain uses TRBV6-1 and TRBJ2-7; D may be TRBD1 (6 bases). The ends were cut back, 2 bases at V and 0 bases at J, with 14 bases in the middle. The CDR3 is 16 amino acids. Germline loops: CDR1 MNHNS, CDR2 SASEGT. This chain's CDR3 is CASSELRGKSSYEQYF. CDR3 DNA sequence: TGTGCCAGCAGTGAATTGAGGGGGAAGAGCTCCTACGAGCAGTACTTC.

The V call is TRBV10-3, the J call TRBJ2-5, with 7 bases identical to TRBD1. The CDR3 spans 14 residues. From germline, CDR1 is ENHRY and CDR2 SYGVKD. The trim removed 3 bases at V and 4 bases at J, leaving 5 bases unmatched. The CDR3 region is CAISDYRGGETQYF. CDR3 in DNA: TGTGCCATCAGTGACTACAGGGGTGGAGAGACCCAGTACTTC.

The chain carries TRBV18 and TRBJ2-3; 7 bases are a match to TRBD1. V shed 3 bases and J 1 base; nucleotides not matched to a gene: 1. There are 14 residues in the CDR3. Looked up from germline, CDR1 is KGHSH and CDR2 is LQKENI. The CDR3 bases are TGTGCCAGCTCACCTGGGACAGGCACAGATACGCAGTATTTT. This gives the protein CASSPGTGTDTQYF.

The chain links TRBV5-6 to TRBJ2-1; 11 nucleotides line up with TRBD2. The germline V gene encodes CDR1 SGHDT and CDR2 YYEEEE. This CDR3 region has 15 residues. J lost 4 bases, V lost 4 bases, and 4 bases had no gene match. The CDR3 reads CASSHTSGRYNEQFF. In nucleotides, the CDR3 is TGTGCCAGCAGCCATACTAGCGGGAGATACAATGAGCAGTTCTTC.

This chain connects TRBV6-2 or TRBV6-3 to TRBJ2-3; no firm D call. The germline V and J ends were trimmed by 6 bases and 4 bases, with 17 bases remaining between them. The germline V gene encodes CDR1 MNHEY and CDR2 SVGEGT. The CDR3 runs 15 residues. CDR3 DNA sequence: TGTGCCAGCAGCCCATCCGGCAGGAAGGCAGATACGCAGTATTTT. It translates to CASSPSGRKADTQYF.